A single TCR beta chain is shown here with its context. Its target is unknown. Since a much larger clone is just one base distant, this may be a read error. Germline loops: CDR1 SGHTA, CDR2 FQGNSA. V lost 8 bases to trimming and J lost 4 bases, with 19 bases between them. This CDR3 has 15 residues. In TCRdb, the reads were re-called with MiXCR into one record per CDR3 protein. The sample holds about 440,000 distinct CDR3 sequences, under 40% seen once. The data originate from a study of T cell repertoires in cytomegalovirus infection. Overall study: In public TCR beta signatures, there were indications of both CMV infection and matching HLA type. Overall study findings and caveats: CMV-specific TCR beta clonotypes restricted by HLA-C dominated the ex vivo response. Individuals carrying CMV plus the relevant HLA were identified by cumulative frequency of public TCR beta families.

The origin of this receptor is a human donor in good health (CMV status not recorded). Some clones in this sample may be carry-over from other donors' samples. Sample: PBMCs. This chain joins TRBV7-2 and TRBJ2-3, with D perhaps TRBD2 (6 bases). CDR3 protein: CASCPAGRLPDTQYF. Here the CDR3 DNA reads TGTGCCAGCTGCCCCGCAGGGAGGCTACCAGATACGCAGTATTTT.